This entry lists 32 T cell receptor beta chains sequenced from one sample in a study of T cells in Graves' hyperthyroidism and ophthalmopathy. Amplification yielded TCR beta CDR3 regions, with RNA transcripts as the source. When the TCR CDR3 underwent first-round RT-PCR, the HTBI primer set was used. TCRdb analysed the multiplex PCR reads with MiXCR anew, one entry per CDR3 protein. The table lists 600,000 to 650,000 distinct CDR3 sequences, about 17% of them singletons. The sequenced sample consisted of blood. The source is a woman aged 25-40 years with Graves' hyperthyroidism.

The J gene is TRBJ1-4, the V gene TRBV12-3 or TRBV12-4; D gene uncertain. V lost 8 bases to trimming and J lost 0 bases, with 7 bases between them. This CDR3 contains 13 residues. This CDR3 is CASGVATNEKLFF. CDR3 coding DNA: TGTGCCAGCGGAGTCGCAACTAATGAAAAACTGTTTTTT.

This clonotype was seen a few times. The chain uses TRBV2 and TRBJ1-2, with 9 positions matching TRBD1. J lost 8 bases, V lost 9 bases, and 7 bases had no gene match. Germline V gives CDR1 SNHLY, CDR2 FYNNEI. This CDR3 contains 12 residues. The CDR3 reads CASTGTGYGYTF. The CDR3 DNA reads as TGTGCCAGTACTGGGACAGGGTACGGCTACACCTTC.

This clonotype has a count of ten or more. The rearrangement joins TRBV2 to TRBJ1-2, with no clear D. CDR3 size: 13 residues. Germline CDR1 SNHLY, CDR2 FYNNEI. Trimming pared 4 bases from V and 7 bases from J, leaving 13 bases between. The CDR3 sequence is CASSGKGISGYTF. Written as DNA, the CDR3 is TGTGCCAGCAGTGGGAAGGGAATATCTGGCTACACCTTC.

In the case of this clonotype: Compared with germline, one end of the junction differs, possibly owing to a read error. This chain links TRBV10-2 with TRBJ1-4; D gene ambiguous. The germline V gene encodes CDR1 WSHSY and CDR2 SAAADI. The CDR3 has 18 amino acids. CDR3 sequence (DNA): TGCGCCAGCACTGAGCTGGGCCCCGAGTGGGCAACTAATGAAAAACTGTTTTTT. Its translation: CASTELGPEWATNEKLFF.

V is TRBV7-3 and J is TRBJ2-6; D remains ambiguous. V lost 1 base and J lost 3, with 10 bases in between. The CDR3 contains 16 residues. The germline V gene encodes CDR1 SGHTA and CDR2 FQGTGA. Here the CDR3 reads CASSLSFGSGANVLTF. The CDR3 region has the DNA TGTGCCAGCAGCTTAAGTTTCGGTAGTGGGGCCAACGTCCTGACTTTC.

This clonotype was found many times. The chain links TRBV6-1 to TRBJ2-3; D unclear. The germline V gene encodes CDR1 MNHNS and CDR2 SASEGT. Trimming removed 5 bases at V and 2 bases at J, with 8 bases between. This CDR3 is 13 amino acids long. The CDR3 sequence: CASSYQDTDTQYF. The CDR3 bases are TGTGCCAGCAGTTACCAGGACACAGATACGCAGTATTTT.

The sample holds many counts of this clonotype. The chain carries TRBV27 and TRBJ2-1; no definite D call. The CDR3 totals 13 residues. Trimming took off 7 bases at V and 4 bases at J, with 11 bases between the two ends. The germline V gene encodes CDR1 MNHEY and CDR2 SMNVEV (reference sequence). The DNA for the CDR3 is TGTGCCAGCAAGCCGGTCCATTACAATGAGCAGTTCTTC. It is translated as CASKPVHYNEQFF.

Points on this clonotype: A much bigger clone sits one base away, suggesting this may be a read error. V usage is TRBV29-1 and J usage is TRBJ2-5; D perhaps matches TRBD1 (5 bases). CDR3 length equals 11 residues. Trimming stripped 7 bases from V and 4 bases from J, with 10 bases between. The germline CDR1 and CDR2 sequences are SQVTM and ANQGSEA. CDR3 in amino acids: CSGTSGETQYF. The CDR3 region has the DNA TGCAGCGGGACATCTGGAGAGACCCAGTACTTC. The complete variable domain, with remaining parts taken from reference TRBV29-1 and TRBJ2-5, reads SAVISQKPSRDICQRGTSLTIQCQVDSQVTMMFWYRQQPGQSLTLIATANQGSEATYESGFVIDKFPISRPNLTFSTLTVSNMSPEDSSIYLCSGTSGETQYFGPGTRLLVL.

The sample holds a few counts of this clonotype. The V and J genes are TRBV20-1 and TRBJ2-7, with 8 bases identical to TRBD1. There are 13 residues in the CDR3. With 6 bases clipped from V and 6 bases from J, the junction kept 10 bases outside the gene matches. CDR1 is DFQATT and CDR2 is SNEGSKA in the germline V gene (reference sequence). The CDR3 DNA follows: TGCAGTGCCGCACGGACAGGGTCCCGCGAGCAGTACTTC. It is translated as CSAARTGSREQYF.

Only one count was recorded for this clonotype. The chain recombines TRBV4-1 with TRBJ2-7, with 9 nucleotides matching TRBD2. In germline, CDR1 is MGHRA, CDR2 YSYEKL. CDR3 size: 17 residues. After removal of 0 bases from V and 0 bases from J, the junction contained 6 bases not matched to a gene. The chain's CDR3 is CASSQDWSGGISYEQYF. CDR3 DNA: TGCGCCAGCAGCCAAGATTGGAGCGGGGGGATCTCCTACGAGCAGTACTTC.

In nucleotides, the CDR3 is TGTGCCAGCATGACCCTCATTGGTGTTGGATACAATGAGCAGTTCTTC. It yields the protein CASMTLIGVGYNEQFF. The chain couples TRBV6-1 to TRBJ2-1; no definite D call. Germline values: CDR1 MNHNS, CDR2 SASEGT. The ends were cut back, 7 bases at V and 4 bases at J, with 20 bases in the middle. This CDR3 region has 16 residues.

The chain combines TRBV10-1 with TRBJ2-7, with D uncertain. CDR1 is WNHNN, CDR2 SYGVQD, per germline (reference sequence). The V gene lost 0 bases and the J gene lost 0 bases, with 3 bases spanning the gap. The length of the CDR3 is 13 residues. The CDR3 spells CASSESNSYEQYF. The DNA of the CDR3 is TGCGCCAGCAGTGAGTCGAACTCCTACGAGCAGTACTTC.

There are a few counts of this clonotype. The chain carries TRBV20-1 and TRBJ2-7; D might be TRBD1 (6 bases). This CDR3 region has 13 residues. Germline loops: CDR1 DFQATT, CDR2 SNEGSKA (reference sequence). Trimming shortened V by 4 bases and J by 3 bases, and 13 bases separated the two germline ends. The CDR3 sequence is CSAKKDSHYEQYF. The CDR3 DNA sequence: TGCAGTGCTAAGAAGGACAGTCACTACGAGCAGTACTTC.

There are a few counts of this clonotype. The rearrangement joins TRBV18 to TRBJ2-4; possibly TRBD1 for D (5 bases). CDR1 and CDR2 from the germline V gene are KGHSH and LQKENI. CDR3 length equals 17 residues. The germline V and J ends were trimmed by 0 bases and 1 base, with 13 bases remaining between them. CDR3 bases: TGTGCCAGCTCACCACCAGGGGTGGCGGATGCCAAAAACATTCAGTACTTC. Protein: CASSPPGVADAKNIQYF.

J is TRBJ2-7 and V is TRBV6-2 or TRBV6-3, with 9 nucleotides matching TRBD1. Germline loops: CDR1 MNHEY, CDR2 SVGEGT. Trimming took 10 bases from V and 7 from J; bases not matched to a gene: 17. The CDR3 has 15 amino acids. CDR3 in amino acids: CATLDPGTGRREQYF. CDR3 nucleotides: TGTGCCACCTTAGACCCTGGGACAGGGAGACGGGAGCAGTACTTC.

This clonotype was detected only a few times. The gene calls are TRBV4-2 and TRBJ1-6; 10 bases match TRBD1. The CDR3 runs 15 residues. Germline assignment: CDR1 LGHNA and CDR2 YNFKEQ. Trimming cost V 5 bases and J 8 bases; bases outside gene matches: 6. The CDR3 DNA follows: TGTGCCAGCAGCTCCCGGGACAGGGGAGATTCACCCCTCCACTTT. This encodes CASSSRDRGDSPLHF.

The table lists this clonotype with a few counts. The rearrangement uses TRBV20-1 and TRBJ1-4, with D unresolved. Germline CDR1 reads DFQATT; CDR2 reads SNEGSKA (reference sequence). The CDR3 is 14 amino acids. The ends were cut back, 6 bases at V and 0 bases at J, with 11 bases in the middle. The CDR3 DNA is TGCAGTGCATATATGAGGTCAACTAATGAAAAACTGTTTTTT. Translation: CSAYMRSTNEKLFF.

This clonotype was seen at least ten times. This chain uses TRBV24-1 with TRBJ2-2; 7 bases fit TRBD2. The V segment lost 3 bases and the J segment 1 base; nucleotides outside the gene matches: 7. This CDR3 has 17 residues. The germline CDR1 and CDR2 sequences are KGHDR and SFDVKD. The CDR3 spells CATSDPMASGNTGELFF. CDR3 bases: TGTGCCACCAGTGATCCAATGGCTAGCGGGAACACCGGGGAGCTGTTTTTT.

This clonotype was seen at least ten times. This chain joins TRBV28 and TRBJ2-5; 10 bases are shared with TRBD1. J lost 5 bases, V lost 6 bases, and 9 bases had no gene match. The germline gives CDR1 MDHEN, CDR2 SYDVKM. The CDR3 extends over 15 amino acids. CDR3 amino acids: CASRTTTGGAETQYF. CDR3 in DNA: TGTGCCAGCAGGACCACGACAGGGGGCGCGGAGACCCAGTACTTC. Filled out from reference TRBV28 and TRBJ2-5, the complete variable domain reads DVKVTQSSRYLVKRTGEKVFLECVQDMDHENMFWYRQDPGLGLRLIYFSYDVKMKEKGDIPEGYSVSREKKERFSLILESASTNQTSMYLCASRTTTGGAETQYFGPGTRLLVL.

This clonotype has just a few counts. The rearrangement joins TRBV5-1 to TRBJ2-3, with D uncertain. The CDR3 is 14 amino acids. The germline CDR1 and CDR2 sequences are SGHRS and YFSETQ. V was trimmed by 1 base and J by 4 bases, leaving 10 bases between them. The CDR3 DNA is TGCGCCAGCAGCTTGTCATCCGTCCCAGATACGCAGTATTTT. Translated, it gives CASSLSSVPDTQYF.

A remark on this clonotype: A much larger clone differs from this one at a single base, so this may be a read error. The chain recombines TRBV15 with TRBJ2-7; 10 bases match TRBD1. Germline-derived CDR1 and CDR2 are LNHNV and YYDKDF (reference sequence). This CDR3 has 16 residues. CDR3 loop: CVTSSRKGQGSYEQYF. Written as DNA, the CDR3 is TGTGTCACCAGCAGCCGCAAGGGACAGGGGAGTTACGAGCAGTACTTC.

Ten or more counts support this clonotype. V is TRBV3-1 and J is TRBJ2-5; the D is unclear. Germline V CDR1 and CDR2: LGHDT, YNNKEL (reference sequence). The ends were cut back, 5 bases at V and 5 bases at J, with 9 bases in the middle. The CDR3 spans 12 residues. CDR3: CASSTPRETQYF. The CDR3, as DNA: TGTGCCAGCAGCACGCCTCGGGAGACCCAGTACTTC.

A note on this clonotype: One end of the junction varies from germline; a read error may be responsible. V gene TRBV20-1 combines with J gene TRBJ1-1; no clear D gene. This CDR3 has 13 amino acids. The germline CDR1 and CDR2 sequences are DFQATT and SNEGSKA (reference sequence). CDR3 DNA sequence: TGCGGTGCTAGACCTACAGAGAACACTGAAGCTTTCTTT. Protein sequence: CGARPTENTEAFF.

Turning to this clonotype: A much larger clone is a single base away; this may be a read error. The chain recombines TRBV2 with TRBJ1-1; D is unresolved. V lost 3 bases and J 9 bases, leaving 8 bases between the germline ends. Germline V gene data show CDR1 as SNHLY and CDR2 as FYNNEI. The CDR3 extends over 11 amino acids. CDR3 nucleotide sequence: TGTGCCAGCAGTGAGTCGGAGAAAGCTTTCTTT. It yields the protein CASSESEKAFF.

The chain recombines TRBV6-2 or TRBV6-3 with TRBJ2-2; 9 nucleotides agree with TRBD2. V lost 6 bases and J lost 8; bases outside the gene matches: 13. This CDR3 is 16 amino acids long. From germline, CDR1 is MNHEY and CDR2 SVGEGT. CDR3 loop: CASRQWTSAVGGELFF. In DNA, the CDR3 is TGTGCCAGCAGACAATGGACTAGCGCCGTAGGGGGGGAGCTGTTTTTT.

The chain joins TRBV4-1 to TRBJ2-7; 7 bases map to TRBD2. The CDR3 runs to 14 residues. Germline V lookup: CDR1 MGHRA, CDR2 YSYEKL. V was clipped by 8 bases and J by 4 bases; unmatched bases: 11. The CDR3 DNA reads as TGCGCCAGCGGTTCGGCGGGAGACACTTACGAGCAGTACTTC. This translates into CASGSAGDTYEQYF.

This clonotype was observed a few times. This sequence joins TRBV9 and TRBJ2-1, with TRBD1 matching over 10 bases. V was pared by 3 bases and J by 7 bases, with 10 bases of the junction left unmatched. Germline V CDR1 and CDR2: SGDLS, YYNGEE. This CDR3 comprises 16 residues. The CDR3 sequence is CASSAPGQGLPNEQFF. In DNA, the CDR3 is TGTGCCAGCAGCGCCCCGGGACAGGGGCTACCTAATGAGCAGTTCTTC. Drawing the rest from reference TRBV9 and TRBJ2-1, the complete variable domain is DSGVTQTPKHLITATGQRVTLRCSPRSGDLSVYWYQQSLDQGLQFLIQYYNGEERAKGNILERFSAQQFPDLHSELNLSSLELGDSALYFCASSAPGQGLPNEQFFGPGTRLTVL.

This chain links TRBV5-1 with TRBJ2-1, with TRBD2 matching 9 bases. CDR1 is SGHRS, CDR2 YFSETQ, per germline. Trimming took 2 bases from V and 4 from J; bases not matched to a gene: 4. The CDR3 sequence is 15 residues long. CDR3 in DNA: TGCGCCAGCAGCTTTTTGAGCGGGGGGTACAATGAGCAGTTCTTC. Translated, it gives CASSFLSGGYNEQFF.

In this sample, this clonotype turned up many times. The chain carries TRBV28 and TRBJ2-7; TRBD1 is a possible D gene (5 bases). V shed 4 bases and J shed 7 bases, with 20 bases lying between them. This CDR3 has 15 residues. Per the germline V gene, CDR1 is MDHEN and CDR2 is SYDVKM. CDR3 sequence (DNA): TGTGCCAGCAGTTACAGGACGCGTCCGGTGGAAGAGCAGTACTTC. It is translated as CASSYRTRPVEEQYF.

The chain joins TRBV2 to TRBJ2-2; a possible D gene is TRBD2 (6 bases). CDR1 is SNHLY, CDR2 FYNNEI, per germline. V shed 8 bases and J shed 4 bases, with 23 bases lying between them. The CDR3 loop spans 17 amino acids. This CDR3 is CASSPMQEGPSTGELFF. Here the CDR3 DNA reads TGTGCCAGCTCACCCATGCAGGAGGGGCCGAGCACCGGGGAGCTGTTTTTT. Full variable domain (outside the CDR3, taken from reference TRBV2 and TRBJ2-2): EPEVTQTPSHQVTQMGQEVILRCVPISNHLYFYWYRQILGQKVEFLVSFYNNEISEKSEIFDDQFSVERPDGSNFTLKIRSTKLEDSAMYFCASSPMQEGPSTGELFFGEGSRLTVL.

The chain combines TRBV6-2 or TRBV6-3 with TRBJ1-2; 9 bases align to TRBD1. V was pared by 5 bases and J by 1 base, with 5 bases of the junction left unmatched. Germline values: CDR1 MNHEY, CDR2 SVGEGT. This CDR3 is 15 amino acids long. The CDR3 protein is CASSTGGYGNYGYTF. CDR3 nucleotides: TGTGCCAGCAGTACAGGGGGCTACGGTAACTATGGCTACACCTTC.

The genes are TRBV20-1 and TRBJ2-2; D possibly corresponds to TRBD1 (6 bases). The V end was cut by 5 bases, the J end by 1 base, with 17 bases between. The V gene's germline CDR1 is DFQATT and CDR2 SNEGSKA (reference sequence). The CDR3 is 16 amino acids. CDR3 region: CSAPRTGTKNTGELFF. Written as DNA, the CDR3 is TGCAGTGCTCCTAGAACCGGGACAAAGAACACCGGGGAGCTGTTTTTT.